Below, 25 T cell receptor beta chains from the same sample are listed, as sequenced in a study of T cell repertoires in cytomegalovirus infection. TCRdb processed the reads anew with MiXCR; each CDR3 protein has one entry. The table includes 200,000 to 250,000 distinct CDR3 sequences, roughly 6.5% detected once. The source material was PBMCs. Receptors were obtained from a human donor in good health (CMV status not recorded). Some clones in this sample may be carry-over from other donors' samples.

The sample holds many counts of this clonotype. V is TRBV7-2 and J is TRBJ1-6; D unclear. Trimming cost V 5 bases and J 9 bases, with 20 bases left between them. The germline V gene encodes CDR1 SGHTA and CDR2 FQGNSA. This CDR3 has 16 residues. CDR3 region: CASSPRSPGSFSPLHF. Written as DNA, the CDR3 is TGTGCCAGCAGCCCAAGAAGCCCGGGGTCCTTTTCACCCCTCCACTTT.

A few counts support this clonotype. This rearrangement joins TRBV24-1 to TRBJ1-2, with 8 bases identical to TRBD1. Per germline, CDR1 KGHDR and CDR2 SFDVKD. V was clipped by 9 bases and J by 4 bases; unmatched bases: 6. This CDR3 contains 13 residues. The CDR3 nucleotides read TGTGCCACCTCGACAGGGGACCTCTATGGCTACACCTTC. It codes for CATSTGDLYGYTF.

This clonotype was seen at least ten times. This sequence joins TRBV7-2 and TRBJ2-7; D not certain. Germline lookup yields CDR1 SGHTA and CDR2 FQGNSA. V was pared by 4 bases and J by 2 bases, with 15 bases between. This CDR3 spans 15 amino acids. The DNA for the CDR3 is TGTGCCAGCAGCTATCGACGGATAGCTACCTACGAGCAGTACTTC. Residues: CASSYRRIATYEQYF.

Ten or more counts support this clonotype. The V and J genes are TRBV7-2 and TRBJ1-2, with D unresolved. The V gene's germline CDR1 is SGHTA and CDR2 FQGNSA. The CDR3 sequence is 14 residues long. V dropped 1 base and J dropped 2 bases, with 8 bases sitting between them. CDR3 in amino acids: CASSLVSGNYGYTF. CDR3 in DNA: TGTGCCAGCAGCTTAGTGTCCGGGAACTATGGCTACACCTTC. Variable domain in full (rest from reference TRBV7-2 and TRBJ1-2): GAGVSQSPSNKVTEKGKDVELRCDPISGHTALYWYRQSLGQGLEFLIYFQGNSAPDKSGLPSDRFSAERTGGSVSTLTIQRTQQEDSAVYLCASSLVSGNYGYTFGSGTRLTVV.

This clonotype showed up many times. This sequence joins TRBV4-2 and TRBJ1-4, with 10 bases identical to TRBD1. CDR1 LGHNA and CDR2 YNFKEQ come from the germline V gene. Trimming removed 4 bases from V and 7 bases from J; junction bases left unmatched: 18. The CDR3 is made up of 19 amino acids. CDR3 region: CASSLTSAGQGSGGEKLFF. The CDR3 DNA follows: TGTGCCAGCAGCCTCACCTCCGCGGGACAGGGGTCGGGTGGTGAAAAACTGTTTTTT.

Ten or more counts support this clonotype. This chain joins TRBV7-2 and TRBJ2-7, with 8 nucleotides matching TRBD1. Germline assignment: CDR1 SGHTA and CDR2 FQGNSA. V shed 0 bases and J 2 bases; nucleotides not matched to a gene: 6. CDR3 length: 16 residues. This CDR3 is CASSLAGQGRTYEQYF. DNA for the CDR3: TGTGCCAGCAGCTTAGCTGGACAGGGTCGGACCTACGAGCAGTACTTC.

This clonotype was counted at least ten times. The V and J genes are TRBV6-1 and TRBJ2-2; no reliable D call. The CDR3 runs 15 residues. V lost 1 base, J lost 4 bases, and 10 bases lay in between. CDR1 MNHNS and CDR2 SASEGT come from the germline V gene. The CDR3 reads CASSEEAFFTGELFF. The CDR3, as DNA: TGTGCCAGCAGTGAAGAGGCCTTCTTCACCGGGGAGCTGTTTTTT.

This clonotype was seen ten or more times. J is TRBJ1-6 and V is TRBV27, with D perhaps TRBD1 (5 bases). The CDR3 is made up of 14 amino acids. Germline CDR1 and CDR2: MNHEY and SMNVEV (reference sequence). The V end lost 5 bases, the J end lost 5 bases, and 10 bases lay between the germline ends. The CDR3, as DNA: TGTGCCAGCAGTCCCGGGACTCATAATTCACCCCTCCACTTT. It is translated as CASSPGTHNSPLHF.

This clonotype was seen at least ten times. DNA for the CDR3: TGTGCCAGTAGTATTCGGGGGTACGAGCAGTACTTC. It yields the protein CASSIRGYEQYF. The chain employs TRBV19 and TRBJ2-7; D may be TRBD2 (6 bases). This CDR3 comprises 12 residues. Trimming took off 3 bases at V and 4 bases at J, with 7 bases between the two ends. The V gene's germline CDR1 is LNHDA and CDR2 SQIVND (reference sequence).

This clonotype was detected many times. The CDR3 nucleotides read TGTGCCAGCAGTTATTCCGCCGGGAGCTTCCCAAGTCAGCCCCAGCATTTT. It translates to CASSYSAGSFPSQPQHF. The rearrangement joins TRBV6-2 or TRBV6-3 to TRBJ1-5; unclear D gene. Trimming stripped 3 bases from V and 6 bases from J, with 21 bases between. The CDR3 consists of 17 residues. Germline CDR1 is MNHEY and CDR2 is SVGEGT.

This clonotype was seen ten or more times. The gene calls are TRBV19 and TRBJ2-4; weak D call: TRBD1 (6 bases). Germline V gene data show CDR1 as LNHDA and CDR2 as SQIVND (reference sequence). Trimming shortened V by 9 bases and J by 7 bases, and 10 bases separated the two germline ends. The CDR3 length is 11 residues. CDR3 loop: CASPRGNIQYF. DNA for the CDR3: TGTGCCAGCCCTAGGGGGAACATTCAGTACTTC.

This clonotype was detected a few times. The CDR3 coding sequence is TGTGCCAGCAGTGACTACGGACAGGTGACCTACGAGCAGTACTTC. This translates into CASSDYGQVTYEQYF. This chain uses TRBV6-4 with TRBJ2-7, with TRBD1 identical over 7 bases. The CDR3 is made up of 15 amino acids. CDR1 and CDR2 (germline): MRHNA, SNTAGT. V was pared by 1 base and J by 2 bases, with 5 bases of the junction left unmatched.

This clonotype showed up many times. CDR3 bases: TGTGCCAGCAGCTTGGACAGGGGGCGAGGTACCGGGGAGCTGTTTTTT. Translated, it gives CASSLDRGRGTGELFF. The V and J genes are TRBV11-3 and TRBJ2-2; 11 nucleotides agree with TRBD1. The V gene's germline CDR1 is SGHNT and CDR2 YENEEA. The CDR3 is 16 amino acids. J lost 5 bases, V lost 3 bases, and 5 bases had no gene match.

This clonotype was found a few times. The chain links TRBV23-1 to TRBJ2-7; D is unresolved. TRBV23-1 is designated an ORF whose function remains uncertain. CDR3 length: 12 residues. V lost 4 bases to trimming and J lost 8 bases, with 12 bases between them. The CDR3 is CASSPQTLQQYF. The CDR3 bases are TGCGCCAGCAGTCCACAGACGTTACAGCAGTACTTC.

This clonotype occurred many times. The chain links TRBV6-1 to TRBJ1-5; 9 nucleotides match TRBD1. V dropped 11 bases and J dropped 0; count of bases not matched to a gene: 8. Germline V CDR1 and CDR2: MNHNS, SASEGT. The CDR3 has 15 residues. The chain's CDR3 is CAVKRQGDSNQPQHF. CDR3 DNA: TGTGCCGTCAAGAGACAGGGGGATAGCAATCAGCCCCAGCATTTT.

Ten or more counts support this clonotype. The chain uses TRBV5-6 and TRBJ2-7, with D perhaps being TRBD1 or TRBD2 (5 bases each). Germline V lookup: CDR1 SGHDT, CDR2 YYEEEE. The CDR3 totals 13 residues. V was pared by 4 bases and J by 4 bases, with 12 bases between. The CDR3 DNA reads as TGTGCCAGCAGCCCGGCTGGGGGTTACGAGCAGTACTTC. Its protein is CASSPAGGYEQYF.

This clonotype was recorded many times. This chain connects TRBV11-2 to TRBJ2-2, with 7 bases fitting TRBD2. Trimming cost V 5 bases and J 10 bases; bases outside gene matches: 4. Germline loops: CDR1 SGHAT, CDR2 FQNNGV. This CDR3 has 12 amino acids. The CDR3 DNA sequence: TGTGCCAGCAGCCTGGGAGGGGTGGAGCTGTTTTTT. Translating it yields CASSLGGVELFF.

This clonotype was found many times. The V call is TRBV20-1, the J call TRBJ1-6; tentatively, D is TRBD1 (5 bases). The CDR3 covers 13 residues. The V gene's germline CDR1 is DFQATT and CDR2 SNEGSKA (reference sequence). Trimming removed 3 bases at V and 6 bases at J, with 9 bases between. This CDR3 reads CSARGGGNSPLHF. The DNA of the CDR3 is TGCAGTGCTAGGGGGGGGGGTAATTCACCCCTCCACTTT.

This clonotype was observed many times. The V call is TRBV28, the J call TRBJ2-7, with TRBD1 identical over 8 bases. V lost 6 bases, J lost 0 bases, and 10 bases stayed unmatched. This CDR3 comprises 16 residues. The germline gives CDR1 MDHEN, CDR2 SYDVKM. The CDR3 loop reads CASSPSGTGFSYEQYF. CDR3 sequence (DNA): TGTGCCAGCAGCCCATCCGGGACAGGATTCTCCTACGAGCAGTACTTC.

This clonotype was recorded many times. The gene calls are TRBV4-1 and TRBJ2-1, with 11 bases aligning to TRBD2. Germline V gene lookup returns CDR1 MGHRA and CDR2 YSYEKL. Trimming took 1 base from V and 6 from J; bases not matched to a gene: 11. The CDR3 loop spans 18 amino acids. The CDR3 region has the DNA TGCGCCAGCAGCCAAGCCGGGACTAGCGGATTTTCTATCAATGAGCAGTTCTTC. Translated, it gives CASSQAGTSGFSINEQFF.

This clonotype was recorded many times. V is TRBV6-2 or TRBV6-3 and J is TRBJ1-5; TRBD1 is a possible D gene (6 bases). CDR3 size: 13 residues. With 7 bases removed from V and 5 bases from J, the gap between germline ends came to 12 bases. The germline CDR1 and CDR2 sequences are MNHEY and SVGEGT. The CDR3 here is CASIAGHDQPQHF. DNA for the CDR3: TGTGCCAGCATTGCGGGACACGATCAGCCCCAGCATTTT.

This clonotype was counted at least ten times. This chain uses TRBV11-2 with TRBJ2-2; TRBD2 matches 12 bases. V dropped 5 bases and J dropped 2; count of bases not matched to a gene: 3. The germline V gene has CDR1 SGHAT and CDR2 FQNNGV. The CDR3 runs to 16 residues. This CDR3 reads CASSKLAGGNTGELFF. DNA of the CDR3: TGTGCCAGCAGCAAACTAGCGGGGGGTAACACCGGGGAGCTGTTTTTT.

This clonotype was counted at least ten times. At one of its ends the junction is not consistent with the germline gene, which may arise from a read error. The genes are TRBV7-2 and TRBJ1-1; no clear D. Germline lookup yields CDR1 SGHTA and CDR2 FQGNSA. CDR3 length: 12 residues. The CDR3 protein is CASSLEAGGRIF. CDR3 bases: TGTGCCAGCAGCTTAGAGGCGGGAGGAAGGATCTTT.

This clonotype was recorded at least ten times. The chain is built from TRBV5-1 and TRBJ2-2; 7 positions match TRBD2. Germline CDR1 SGHRS, CDR2 YFSETQ. The V and J ends lost 1 base and 6 bases, in that order; junction bases with no gene match: 0. This CDR3 has 13 amino acids. For the CDR3, the DNA is TGCGCCAGCAGCTTGCGGGAGGCCGGGGAGCTGTTTTTT. As protein: CASSLREAGELFF.

This clonotype was found many times. The chain recombines TRBV29-1 with TRBJ1-5; a possible D gene is TRBD1 (5 bases). Between the trimmed V and J ends, which lost 7 bases and 0 bases, there was a span of 13 bases. The CDR3 sequence is 14 residues long. Germline CDR1 SQVTM, CDR2 ANQGSEA. DNA of the CDR3: TGCAGCGCGGGGGGGACTAATAGCAATCAGCCCCAGCATTTT. This gives the protein CSAGGTNSNQPQHF.